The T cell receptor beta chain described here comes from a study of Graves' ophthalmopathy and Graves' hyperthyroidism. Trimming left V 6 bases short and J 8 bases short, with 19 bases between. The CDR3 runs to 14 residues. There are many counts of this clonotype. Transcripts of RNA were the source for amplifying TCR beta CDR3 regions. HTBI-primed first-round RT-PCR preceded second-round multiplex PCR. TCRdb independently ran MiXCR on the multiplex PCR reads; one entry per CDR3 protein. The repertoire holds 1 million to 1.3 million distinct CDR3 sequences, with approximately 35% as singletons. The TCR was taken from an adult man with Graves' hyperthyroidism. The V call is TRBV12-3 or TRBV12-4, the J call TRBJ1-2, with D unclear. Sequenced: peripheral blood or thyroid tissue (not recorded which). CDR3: CASSPLAASGGYTF. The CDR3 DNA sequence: TGTGCCAGCAGCCCCCTAGCAGCTTCGGGCGGCTACACCTTC.